This TCR beta chain is from a study of regulatory T cells in long-lasting Graves disease. The germline V gene has CDR1 DFQATT and CDR2 SNEGSKA (reference sequence). The J segment lost 4 bases and the V segment lost 6 bases, leaving 6 bases of the junction unmatched. This CDR3 comprises 15 residues. iRepertoire HTBI primers and Arm-PCR of CDR3 regions built TCR beta libraries. TCRdb itself ran the multiplex PCR reads through MiXCR, one entry per CDR3 protein. The repertoire consists of about 430,000 distinct CDR3 sequences, with over 20% occurring once and the leading ten covering over 11%. The time point denotes: persistent/refractory GD, antithyroid drugs over 5 years with positive TRAb. From PBMCs, RNA was extracted and then used to make the TCR library.

The sequence was obtained from a female donor with Graves disease. This specimen was peripheral blood mononuclear cells (PBMCs), taken when the disease was refractory, from a patient treated with antithyroid drugs. This chain connects TRBV20-1 to TRBJ2-3; 14 bases match TRBD2. The CDR3, as DNA: TGCAGTGCAACGACTAGCGGGAGGGTTGCAGATACGCAGTATTTT. The encoded protein is CSATTSGRVADTQYF.